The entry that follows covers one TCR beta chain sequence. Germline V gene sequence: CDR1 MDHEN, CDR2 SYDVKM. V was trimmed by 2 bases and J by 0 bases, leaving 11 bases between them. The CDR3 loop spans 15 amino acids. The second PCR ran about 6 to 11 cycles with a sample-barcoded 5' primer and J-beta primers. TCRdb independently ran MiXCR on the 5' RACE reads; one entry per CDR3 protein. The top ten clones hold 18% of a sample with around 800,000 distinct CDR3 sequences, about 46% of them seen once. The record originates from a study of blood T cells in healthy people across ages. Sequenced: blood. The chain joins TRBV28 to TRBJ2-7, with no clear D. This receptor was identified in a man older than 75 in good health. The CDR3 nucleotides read TGTGCCAGCAGTTTAGGGGAACCCAGCTCCTACGAGCAGTACTTC. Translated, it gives CASSLGEPSSYEQYF.